This is a list of T cell receptor beta chains from one sample in a study of blood T cell repertoires in COVID-19. Sequencing used immunoSEQ multiplex PCR; TCRdb keeps in-frame clones, though not all of them. The data show about 300,000 clones, 65% to 85% seen once. Specimen: peripheral blood. The source of these receptors is a woman between 45 and 60 years old with acute or convalescent COVID-19. Each CDR3 is given with its conserved first and last residue. The D gene is left open where the match is weak. Clone size is stated in some rows and not others, as once, few, many or a class when expanded.

abundance: few
d_gene: TRBD1
j_gene: TRBJ1-2
v_gene: TRBV7-2
CDR3nt: TGTGCCAGCAGTTCTTATGACAGGGAGTATGGCTACACCTTC
CDR3aa: CASSSYDREYGYTF

abundance: NA
d_gene: NA
j_gene: TRBJ1-5
v_gene: TRBV6-5
CDR3nt: TGTGCCAGCAGTCGGACAAGCCGCCAGCCCCAGCATTTT
CDR3aa: CASSRTSRQPQHF

abundance: NA
d_gene: NA
j_gene: TRBJ2-7
v_gene: TRBV6-2/TRBV6-3
CDR3nt: TGTGCCAGCAGTCCAGGGTCCTACGAGCAGTACTTC
CDR3aa: CASSPGSYEQYF

abundance: NA
d_gene: NA
j_gene: TRBJ2-6
v_gene: TRBV24-1
CDR3nt: TGTGCCACCAGTGATACAAACTCTGGGGCCAACGTCCTGACTTTC
CDR3aa: CATSDTNSGANVLTF

abundance: NA
d_gene: TRBD1
j_gene: TRBJ2-3
v_gene: TRBV24-1
CDR3nt: TGTGCCACCAGTGAGACAGGGTTGAAGCAGTATTTT
CDR3aa: CATSETGLKQYF

abundance: NA
d_gene: NA
j_gene: TRBJ2-5
v_gene: TRBV2
CDR3nt: TGTGCCAGCAGCACAGGGACCGAGACCCAGTACTTC
CDR3aa: CASSTGTETQYF

abundance: NA
d_gene: TRBD1
j_gene: TRBJ1-2
v_gene: TRBV19
CDR3nt: TGTGCCAGTAGTATAGATCGTCTGACAGGGGGTCCCTATGGCTACACCTTC
CDR3aa: CASSIDRLTGGPYGYTF

abundance: NA
d_gene: TRBD1
j_gene: TRBJ2-3
v_gene: TRBV7-2
CDR3nt: TGTGCCAGCAGCACAAACAGGGGAGGCACAGATACGCAGTATTTT
CDR3aa: CASSTNRGGTDTQYF

abundance: NA
d_gene: TRBD2
j_gene: TRBJ2-7
v_gene: TRBV14
CDR3nt: TGTGCCAGCAGCCAAGATAGGCTAGCGGAATTCCCCTCCTACGAGCAGTACTTC
CDR3aa: CASSQDRLAEFPSYEQYF

abundance: NA
d_gene: TRBD2
j_gene: TRBJ2-7
v_gene: TRBV19
CDR3nt: TGTGCCAGTAGCACTAGCGGGCTGGCCTACGAGCAGTACTTC
CDR3aa: CASSTSGLAYEQYF